The sequence of this T cell receptor beta chain was determined in a study of shared clonotypes between healthy human individuals (dated by TCRdb to 2020 to 2022). About the study as a whole: The cohort comprised a couple of women and a few men aged 18 to 49 years. Each donor's leukapheresis produced roughly between about 0.8 and 8.9 billion PBMCs. For each donor, CD4 naive and CD4 memory were each run on three plates, CD8 naive on two plates, and CD8 memory on one plate. Blood TCR repertoires of five healthy adults were deeply sequenced to estimate repertoire size and the extent of clonotype sharing between individuals. To increase sequencing depth and limit assay-specific biases, TCR repertoire library preparation and sequencing were carried out by different laboratories using diverse techniques. Overall results and qualifications from the work: Pairwise subsampling indicated that sequencing depth was expected to affect the degree of clonotype sharing among donors. Compared with non-shared clonotypes, the clonotypes found in all four sorted-subset donors had higher generation probabilities. Incomplete sequencing was indicated by rarefaction of sorted-subset datasets, despite the large sequencing depth. Sharing across a handful of donors was observed for approximately 5% of naive CD4, under 4% of naive CD8, 2% to 2.5% of memory CD4, and less than 0.45% of memory CD8 clonotypes. Larger estimated clonotype richness was generally found for naive subsets than for memory subsets. Sampling was limited to blood, and TCR repertoires in tissue likely differ from TCR repertoires in blood. The genetic and exposure-history diversity represented was limited by the small number of donors.

This clone was observed a single time. No cognate antigen has been identified for it. No much larger clone is present one base from it, and per-base qualities are unavailable. Using the deep immunoSEQ assay, TCR CDR3 regions were amplified from genomic DNA by multiplex PCR. For each cell subset, the extracted genomic DNA was distributed evenly across all wells of several immunoSEQ 96-well plates, and each plate served as one replicate. For sorted subsets, each replicate PCR was loaded with 200 ng genomic DNA, equivalent to 32,000 or so T cell genomes. The purified libraries were quantified using a Qubit 3.0 fluorometer, sized with a Bioanalyzer 2100, and then quantified again using the KAPA Library Quantification kit. A separate single-read 150-cycle Illumina NextSeq 550 flow cell was used to sequence each immunoSEQ 96-well plate. From the authors' description of their analysis: The immunoSEQ output contained only junctional sequences without quality scores, so filtering could not match that applied to full-length reads. Sequences were annotated with PyIR, a Python wrapper for IgBLAST v1.9, using IMGT germline references to assign V/J genes and CDR3. Reads with weak V/J assignments (E-value above 1e-6), missing CDR3, stop codons, out-of-frame junctions, or ambiguous translated residues were removed. V3J clonotypes were defined as sequences sharing an identical inferred V gene, J gene, and CDR3 amino acid sequence. Percentage overlap between repertoires was calculated by dividing the number of shared unique clonotypes by the size of the smaller repertoire. Repertoire richness was assessed with RTK rarefaction, the Chao1 estimator, and Recon v2.1 estimates of unobserved clonotypes. For all TCRbeta clonotypes obtained by the gDNA method from a few donors, generation probabilities were computed with OLGA. TCRdb obtained this table from immuneACCESS and retained in-frame rearrangements with V and J assigned. These tables miss some clones; where compared with another copy, unresolved V genes account for less than half of the shortfall, and the remainder is unexplained. The V and J calls and the clone size are those of that table, but D and trimming were determined from the DNA. The sample table records more than 500,000 clones; around 95% of these occur just once. Clones ranked in the top ten supply 0.11% of the sample.

CD8 naive samples were CD45RO-negative cells positively selected for CCR7, giving a CD45RA+CCR7+ population that excluded TemRA cells. The donors were healthy, HIV-negative adults who had no recently reported acute infections or vaccinations. Every donor was a Caucasian adult living in Nashville, Tennessee, USA. After blood collection by leukapheresis, PBMCs were isolated using Ficoll-Histopaque density gradient centrifugation and then cryopreserved in the vapor phase of liquid nitrogen. Analytical flow cytometry was used to check the purity and quantity of every magnetically sorted T cell population. Genomic DNA was isolated from each sorted fraction and quantified by UV absorbance on a Nanodrop 2000c. The trim is 1 base for V and 3 bases for J, with a gap of 19 bases between the germline ends. Per the germline V gene, SQVTM is the CDR1 and ANQGSEA is the CDR2. The CDR3 runs 16 amino acids, cysteine and phenylalanine included. The sequence is cut down to CDR3 DNA, 48 bases in frame from base 1.

This sequence originates from a woman aged 25-40 years in good health. The chain is encoded by TRBV29-1 joined to TRBJ2-7; TRBD2 is perhaps the D gene, given 6 matching bases. Source material: naive CD8+ T cells sorted from blood. Reading the label with the study, this specimen's cell subset or site is: CD45RA+CCR7+. The sequenced DNA: TGCAGCGTTGAAGTACCGGGACTCCCTGGCAGCTACGAGCAGTACTTC. It encodes CSVEVPGLPGSYEQYF.